This T cell receptor beta chain was sequenced in a study of patients and donors after allogeneic stem cell transplantation. Sample share makes this clonotype medium-sized. From the RT-PCR reads, TCRdb called clonotypes with MiXCR, one entry per CDR3 protein. The data show tens of thousands of distinct CDR3 sequences, around 28% seen once. V was pared by 3 bases and J by 0 bases, with 11 bases between. There are 15 residues in the CDR3. Germline assignment: CDR1 SGHDT and CDR2 YYEEEE. The V and J genes are TRBV5-6 and TRBJ2-3; no definite D call. The sequenced material came from blood, either unsorted or a sorted T cell fraction (not recorded which). The clonotype originates from a human donor who was either an allogeneic HSCT recipient or a stem cell or donor lymphocyte infusion donor (not recorded which). It is not recorded whose cells these are; they may come from a transplant donor. CDR3 DNA sequence: TGTGCCAGCAGCTCCCCGGTAGGAAGCACAGATACGCAGTATTTT. Its translation: CASSSPVGSTDTQYF.